The entry below gives a single T cell receptor beta chain sequence along with its context. TCRdb's table, derived via immunoSEQ multiplex PCR, lists solely in-frame clones and lacks some. The sample has 67,000 or so clones, roughly 80% seen once. The data stem from a study of blood T cell repertoires in COVID-19. V dropped 3 bases and J dropped 0; count of bases not matched to a gene: 8. Germline CDR1 and CDR2: SGHRS and YFSETQ. This CDR3 region has 17 residues. V gene TRBV5-1 combines with J gene TRBJ2-7; 11 nucleotides align to TRBD2. Sequencing used peripheral blood. This TCR was sampled from a man aged 70 or older with acute or convalescent COVID-19. In DNA form, the CDR3 reads TGCGCCAGCAGCTACTCCTTAGCGGGGGGGGCCTCCTACGAGCAGTACTTC. Translated, it gives CASSYSLAGGASYEQYF.